The 28 T cell receptor beta chains below come from one sample, sequenced in a study of blood T cell repertoires in COVID-19. Using immunoSEQ multiplex PCR, the repertoire was profiled, and TCRdb retains in-frame clones only, with some absent. The sample contains fewer than 200,000 clones, 88% of which appear only once. Sequencing input: PBMCs or T cells enriched from blood (not recorded which). The receptors come from a woman aged 18-29 years who had recovered from COVID-19.

This sequence joins TRBV2 and TRBJ2-3; D is perhaps TRBD1 (5 bases). In germline, CDR1 is SNHLY, CDR2 FYNNEI. V lost 8 bases and J lost 7, with 19 bases in between. This CDR3 is 14 amino acids long. The CDR3 sequence is CASYGVSQGYTQYF. The DNA for the CDR3 is TGTGCCAGCTATGGGGTAAGCCAGGGCTATACGCAGTATTTT.

Note on this clone: The identical CDR3 is also encoded by other nucleotide sequences in the sample. The chain carries TRBV6-1 and TRBJ1-5; D remains ambiguous. Between the trimmed V and J ends, which lost 2 bases and 2 bases, there was a span of 4 bases. From germline, CDR1 is MNHNS and CDR2 SASEGT. The CDR3 consists of 13 residues. DNA for the CDR3: TGTGCCAGCAGTGAAAGAGGCAATCAGCCCCAGCATTTT. Protein product: CASSERGNQPQHF.

This clone was observed once. This chain connects TRBV6-5 to TRBJ1-2; D unresolved. Trimming took off 5 bases at V and 3 bases at J, with 13 bases between the two ends. The CDR3 consists of 14 residues. The V gene's germline CDR1 is MNHEY and CDR2 SVGAGI. The CDR3 loop is CASSKSRRDYGYTF. The CDR3 DNA follows: TGTGCCAGCAGTAAATCAAGACGGGACTATGGCTACACCTTC.

The chain employs TRBV4-1 and TRBJ2-5; perhaps TRBD1 as D (5 bases). Trimming removed 3 bases from V and 5 bases from J, with 13 bases in between. The CDR3 spans 14 residues. From germline, CDR1 is MGHRA and CDR2 YSYEKL. The CDR3 is CASSQGLGRETQYF. CDR3 DNA sequence: TGCGCCAGCAGCCAGGGGCTAGGTAGGGAGACCCAGTACTTC.

The chain recombines TRBV5-4 with TRBJ2-1, with D uncertain. V dropped 0 bases and J dropped 3 bases, with 10 bases sitting between them. Looked up from germline, CDR1 is SGHNT and CDR2 is YYREEE (reference sequence). CDR3 size: 15 residues. Here the CDR3 DNA reads TGTGCCAGCAGCTTGGAGGTCGGAGACTACAATGAGCAGTTCTTC. Protein: CASSLEVGDYNEQFF.

This rearrangement joins TRBV11-2 to TRBJ1-1, with D unresolved. This CDR3 contains 16 residues. V gave up 5 bases and J gave up 1 base, with 17 bases separating them. Germline CDR1 is SGHAT and CDR2 is FQNNGV. CDR3 region: CASSVGRPRPNTEAFF. DNA for the CDR3: TGTGCCAGCAGCGTCGGCCGGCCCAGGCCGAACACTGAAGCTTTCTTT.

The chain joins TRBV5-4 to TRBJ2-3; 13 bases are a match to TRBD2. Germline V lookup: CDR1 SGHNT, CDR2 YYREEE (reference sequence). V shed 2 bases and J 6 bases; nucleotides not matched to a gene: 3. The CDR3 length is 15 residues. The CDR3 DNA sequence: TGTGCCAGCAGCTTTGGGACTAGCGGGATGGATACGCAGTATTTT. It encodes CASSFGTSGMDTQYF.

This chain links TRBV28 with TRBJ1-2, with 7 bases fitting TRBD1. Germline V lookup: CDR1 MDHEN, CDR2 SYDVKM. V was pared by 5 bases and J by 5 bases, with 5 bases of the junction left unmatched. This CDR3 spans 13 amino acids. The CDR3 region is CASSRGTAYGYTF. The CDR3 region has the DNA TGTGCCAGCAGTCGCGGGACAGCTTATGGCTACACCTTC.

V and J are TRBV15 and TRBJ2-5; 8 bases agree with TRBD1. Per germline, CDR1 LNHNV and CDR2 YYDKDF (reference sequence). Trimming took 5 bases from V and 2 from J; bases not matched to a gene: 4. The CDR3 totals 14 residues. The CDR3 DNA follows: TGTGCCACCAGCGGGACAGGCTGGCAAGAGACCCAGTACTTC. This gives the protein CATSGTGWQETQYF.

V gene TRBV19 combines with J gene TRBJ2-7; a possible D gene is TRBD1 (6 bases). Germline assignment: CDR1 LNHDA and CDR2 SQIVND (reference sequence). V dropped 7 bases and J dropped 0 bases, with 10 bases sitting between them. This CDR3 is built from 13 residues. In DNA, the CDR3 is TGTGCCAGTACTGGACAGAGCTCCTACGAGCAGTACTTC. Residues: CASTGQSSYEQYF.

J is TRBJ2-1 and V is TRBV27, with TRBD2 identical over 10 bases. CDR1 is MNHEY and CDR2 is SMNVEV in the germline V gene (reference sequence). This CDR3 is built from 15 residues. Trimming took 5 bases from V and 2 from J; bases not matched to a gene: 3. The CDR3 reads CASSAGLAAYNEQFF. The CDR3 DNA follows: TGTGCCAGCAGTGCAGGACTAGCGGCCTACAATGAGCAGTTCTTC.

The V gene is TRBV28, the J gene TRBJ1-2, with 8 bases aligning to TRBD1. CDR3 length equals 14 residues. V gave up 4 bases and J gave up 8 bases; unmatched junction bases: 9. The V gene's germline CDR1 is MDHEN and CDR2 SYDVKM. The DNA for the CDR3 is TGTGCCAGCAGTTCCATGCAGACAGGGGACGGCTACACCTTC. Translation gives CASSSMQTGDGYTF.

The CDR3 is CASSQDNGGQGYGYTF. In nucleotides, the CDR3 is TGTGCCAGCAGCCAAGATAATGGCGGACAGGGCTATGGCTACACCTTC. The chain uses TRBV4-2 and TRBJ1-2; 8 nucleotides agree with TRBD1. The V gene's germline CDR1 is LGHNA and CDR2 YNFKEQ. The CDR3 totals 16 residues. V gave up 0 bases and J gave up 4 bases; unmatched junction bases: 7.

This chain links TRBV13 with TRBJ1-5; the D gene is possibly TRBD1 (6 bases). This CDR3 has 14 residues. Germline assignment: CDR1 PRHDT and CDR2 FYEKMQ (reference sequence). V was clipped by 5 bases and J by 5 bases, with 13 bases between them. The CDR3 DNA sequence: TGTGCCAGCAGCCATTCAGGGGTAGATCAGCCCCAGCATTTT. This codes for CASSHSGVDQPQHF.

V usage is TRBV4-1 and J usage is TRBJ1-2, with 7 bases that match TRBD1. This CDR3 has 15 amino acids. Trimming at V came to 3 bases and at J to 4 bases, leaving 8 bases not matched to a gene. CDR1 is MGHRA, CDR2 YSYEKL, per germline. CDR3 amino acids: CASSHPRGQLYGYTF. In DNA, the CDR3 is TGCGCCAGCAGCCATCCAAGGGGGCAGCTCTATGGCTACACCTTC.

Worth noting for this clone: Other nucleotide sequences from this sample produce the same CDR3. This chain joins TRBV9 and TRBJ2-1; D not resolved. The CDR3 has 13 residues. Germline CDR1 SGDLS, CDR2 YYNGEE. V gave up 2 bases and J gave up 4 bases, with 7 bases separating them. The CDR3 protein is CASSVGSYNEQFF. CDR3 DNA sequence: TGTGCCAGCAGCGTCGGTTCTTACAATGAGCAGTTCTTC.

This clone was seen a few times. The chain couples TRBV9 to TRBJ1-2, with 8 bases lining up with TRBD1. Germline CDR1 is SGDLS and CDR2 is YYNGEE. The J segment lost 8 bases and the V segment lost 0 bases, leaving 6 bases of the junction unmatched. The CDR3 spans 14 residues. The CDR3 protein is CASSVATGGEGYTF. CDR3 DNA sequence: TGTGCCAGCAGCGTAGCAACAGGGGGGGAAGGCTACACCTTC. Together with reference TRBV9 and TRBJ1-2, the CDR3 gives the full variable domain: DSGVTQTPKHLITATGQRVTLRCSPRSGDLSVYWYQQSLDQGLQFLIQYYNGEERAKGNILERFSAQQFPDLHSELNLSSLELGDSALYFCASSVATGGEGYTFGSGTRLTVV.

This clone has a handful of counts. The V and J genes are TRBV18 and TRBJ1-3; no definite D call. This CDR3 is built from 13 residues. Germline CDR1 KGHSH, CDR2 LQKENI. V lost 8 bases and J 2 bases, leaving 10 bases between the germline ends. The DNA of the CDR3 is TGTGCCAGCCTACTTTCGGCTGGAAACACCATATATTTT. The encoded protein is CASLLSAGNTIYF.

The J gene is TRBJ1-1, the V gene TRBV7-2, with a possible D match to TRBD1 (6 bases). The V end was cut by 4 bases, the J end by 3 bases, with 18 bases between. Germline V gene sequence: CDR1 SGHTA, CDR2 FQGNSA. The CDR3 runs 16 residues. This CDR3 is CASSSRREGVHTEAFF. The DNA for the CDR3 is TGTGCCAGCAGCTCGCGGCGGGAGGGGGTTCACACTGAAGCTTTCTTT.

This chain uses TRBV28 with TRBJ2-1; 7 bases fit TRBD2. V gave up 3 bases and J gave up 4 bases; unmatched junction bases: 6. The CDR3 runs 15 residues. The V gene's germline CDR1 is MDHEN and CDR2 SYDVKM. The DNA for the CDR3 is TGTGCCAGCAGTTTTAGGCGGGGGAGATACAATGAGCAGTTCTTC. Protein product: CASSFRRGRYNEQFF.

CDR3 DNA sequence: TGTGCCAGCAGTGAAAGGGGGAAGGACAGAAGCAATCAGCCCCAGCATTTT. This sequence encodes CASSERGKDRSNQPQHF. The V and J genes are TRBV25-1 and TRBJ1-5, with D possibly matching TRBD1 (6 bases). The CDR3 loop spans 17 amino acids. Germline V gene sequence: CDR1 MGHDK, CDR2 SYGVNS. V lost 2 bases, J lost 1 base, and 15 bases lay in between.

The chain uses TRBV4-3 and TRBJ1-3; D call uncertain. Germline CDR1 and CDR2: LGHNA and YSLEER. V lost 1 base to trimming and J lost 0 bases, with 10 bases between them. The CDR3 has 16 amino acids. The chain's CDR3 is CASSQVAGYSGNTIYF. In nucleotides, the CDR3 is TGCGCCAGCAGCCAAGTGGCAGGATACTCTGGAAACACCATATATTTT.

V and J are TRBV7-2 and TRBJ2-3; 10 bases are a match to TRBD2. V shed 2 bases and J 8 bases; nucleotides not matched to a gene: 7. Germline CDR1 SGHTA, CDR2 FQGNSA. The CDR3 contains 15 residues. CDR3 sequence reads: CASSLRGLASGTQYF. The CDR3 DNA is TGTGCCAGCAGCTTAAGGGGACTAGCGTCGGGTACGCAGTATTTT.

V is TRBV6-5 and J is TRBJ1-2; D unresolved. This CDR3 region has 13 residues. The V end was cut by 6 bases, the J end by 8 bases, with 16 bases between. Germline V lookup: CDR1 MNHEY, CDR2 SVGAGI. The CDR3 protein is CASSETGKEGYTF. In DNA form, the CDR3 reads TGTGCCAGCAGCGAGACGGGGAAGGAGGGCTACACCTTC.

V gene TRBV6-5 combines with J gene TRBJ2-1, with 12 bases identical to TRBD2. This CDR3 comprises 15 residues. V gave up 5 bases and J gave up 4 bases; unmatched junction bases: 3. The germline V gene has CDR1 MNHEY and CDR2 SVGAGI. The CDR3 nucleotides read TGTGCCAGCAGTACTAGCGGGGGGATATACAATGAGCAGTTCTTC. Protein: CASSTSGGIYNEQFF.

This chain joins TRBV7-2 and TRBJ2-2; 10 bases align to TRBD2. Germline-derived CDR1 and CDR2 are SGHTA and FQGNSA. Trimming removed 1 base from V and 7 bases from J; junction bases left unmatched: 6. The length of the CDR3 is 16 residues. CDR3 loop: CASSLESGGAGGELFF. Here the CDR3 DNA reads TGTGCCAGCAGCTTAGAGAGCGGGGGGGCTGGCGGGGAGCTGTTTTTT.

The chain's CDR3 is CASSETSGVYEQYF. The CDR3 DNA reads as TGTGCCAGCAGTGAAACCAGCGGAGTCTACGAGCAGTACTTC. This chain joins TRBV25-1 and TRBJ2-7; weak D call: TRBD2 (5 bases). V lost 2 bases, J lost 3 bases, and 11 bases lay in between. Germline loops: CDR1 MGHDK, CDR2 SYGVNS. The CDR3 is 14 residues long.

The V call is TRBV6-5, the J call TRBJ2-7; the match to TRBD2 covers 8 bases. Losses at the gene ends were 2 bases for V and 1 base for J; bases not matched to a gene: 4. CDR3 length equals 15 residues. Germline CDR1 is MNHEY and CDR2 is SVGAGI. Here the CDR3 DNA reads TGTGCCAGCAGTTACAGGGCGGGGGGTTCCTACGAGCAGTACTTC. Translated, it gives CASSYRAGGSYEQYF.